The 27 T cell receptor beta chains presented below share a single source sample, sequenced in a study of shared clonotypes between healthy human individuals. Sequenced by immunoSEQ multiplex PCR; TCRdb stores in-frame clones only, minus some. The table lists nearly 1 million clones, about 80% of them singletons, with nearly 1.5% in the top ten. Sequencing input: memory CD4+ T cells sorted from blood. Regarding subset: CD45RA-negative fraction. The receptor source for this set is a man aged 18-30 years in good health.

The chain is built from TRBV30 and TRBJ2-1; D gene unclear. Per the germline V gene, CDR1 is GTSNPN and CDR2 is SVGIG (reference sequence). Trimming pared 1 base from V and 0 bases from J, leaving 10 bases between. This CDR3 spans 15 amino acids. The chain's CDR3 is CAWSGRVSSYNEQFF. DNA of the CDR3: TGTGCCTGGAGTGGCCGGGTGAGCTCCTACAATGAGCAGTTCTTC.

In nucleotides, the CDR3 is TGTGCCAGCAGTCTTGATACAGATACGCAGTATTTT. This translates into CASSLDTDTQYF. The V and J genes are TRBV6-6 and TRBJ2-3; the D is unclear. The CDR3 loop spans 12 amino acids. Germline V CDR1 and CDR2: MNHNY, SVGAGI (reference sequence). V was clipped by 5 bases and J by 3 bases, with 6 bases between them.

The V gene is TRBV10-3, the J gene TRBJ2-3; D remains unclear. CDR3 length equals 11 residues. Trimming took 11 bases from V and 2 from J, leaving 8 bases between them. Germline V gene sequence: CDR1 ENHRY, CDR2 SYGVKD. The CDR3 protein is CASRNTDTQYF. CDR3 in DNA: TGTGCCTCCCGGAACACAGATACGCAGTATTTT.

The chain has TRBV5-1 and TRBJ2-7, with TRBD2 matching over 13 bases. The V gene end was trimmed by 5 bases and the J gene end by 1 base; junction bases not matched to a gene: 15. The CDR3 is made up of 19 amino acids. Germline CDR1 and CDR2: SGHRS and YFSETQ. This CDR3 reads CASSRTSGSRFAPSYEQYF. Here the CDR3 DNA reads TGCGCCAGCAGTCGGACTAGCGGGAGTCGTTTCGCCCCTTCCTACGAGCAGTACTTC. The whole variable domain, remainder taken from reference TRBV5-1 and TRBJ2-7, is KAGVTQTPRYLIKTRGQQVTLSCSPISGHRSVSWYQQTPGQGLQFLFEYFSETQRNKGNFPGRFSGRQFSNSRSEMNVSTLELGDSALYLCASSRTSGSRFAPSYEQYFGPGTRLTVT.

On this clone itself: Other nucleotide sequences from this sample produce the same CDR3. The chain links TRBV5-1 to TRBJ2-7, with TRBD1 identical over 10 bases. J gave up 2 bases and V 2 bases, and 4 bases lay outside the gene matches. Germline CDR1 is SGHRS and CDR2 is YFSETQ. The CDR3 loop spans 15 amino acids. The CDR3 loop reads CASSLDGQGAYEQYF. The CDR3 DNA is TGCGCCAGCAGCTTAGACGGACAGGGGGCCTACGAGCAGTACTTC. Variable domain in full (rest from reference TRBV5-1 and TRBJ2-7): KAGVTQTPRYLIKTRGQQVTLSCSPISGHRSVSWYQQTPGQGLQFLFEYFSETQRNKGNFPGRFSGRQFSNSRSEMNVSTLELGDSALYLCASSLDGQGAYEQYFGPGTRLTVT.

This chain uses TRBV19 with TRBJ2-6; a weak D match, TRBD1 (5 bases). Per germline, CDR1 LNHDA and CDR2 SQIVND (reference sequence). The germline V and J ends were trimmed by 5 bases and 4 bases, with 9 bases remaining between them. The CDR3 runs 14 residues. The CDR3 DNA reads TGTGCCAGTAGTCCTCAGGGAGGGGCCAACGTCCTGACTTTC. This sequence encodes CASSPQGGANVLTF.

This clone has more than one count but fewer than ten. This sequence joins TRBV6-6 and TRBJ1-4; D is possibly TRBD1 (5 bases). The CDR3 spans 15 residues. Germline loops: CDR1 MNHNY, CDR2 SVGAGI (reference sequence). The ends were cut back, 2 bases at V and 8 bases at J, with 15 bases in the middle. Here the CDR3 reads CASSYVGGEREKLFF. The CDR3 bases are TGTGCCAGCAGTTACGTCGGGGGGGAGCGGGAAAAACTGTTTTTT.

This clone was seen ten or more times. The same CDR3 can be traced to other DNA sequences in this sample. The V call is TRBV14, the J call TRBJ2-7; D possibly corresponds to TRBD1 (5 bases). This CDR3 comprises 14 residues. The germline gives CDR1 SGHDN, CDR2 FVKESK. Trimming cost V 4 bases and J 0 bases, with 10 bases left between them. The CDR3 nucleotides are TGTGCCAGCAGCCCAGAGACAGCCTCCTACGAGCAGTACTTC. Translation gives CASSPETASYEQYF.

The rearrangement links TRBV10-1 to TRBJ2-7, with 10 positions matching TRBD1. With 5 bases clipped from V and 5 bases from J, the junction kept 6 bases outside the gene matches. This CDR3 contains 14 residues. The germline CDR1 and CDR2 sequences are WNHNN and SYGVQD (reference sequence). CDR3 nucleotides: TGCGCCAGCAGTCAACCGGGACAGGGGAACGAGCAGTACTTC. Amino acid sequence: CASSQPGQGNEQYF.

This clone was observed a few times. The chain recombines TRBV6-5 with TRBJ2-5; 7 nucleotides line up with TRBD1. V gave up 6 bases and J gave up 5 bases; unmatched junction bases: 9. Germline CDR1 is MNHEY and CDR2 is SVGAGI. The CDR3 has 14 residues. The CDR3 nucleotides read TGTGCCAGCAGGAGACTTTACAGGGGCGAGACCCAGTACTTC. Encoded protein: CASRRLYRGETQYF.

This chain uses TRBV5-1 with TRBJ2-2, with 8 bases that match TRBD2. Germline V gene lookup returns CDR1 SGHRS and CDR2 YFSETQ. The CDR3 covers 16 residues. The V segment lost 2 bases and the J segment 7 bases; nucleotides outside the gene matches: 10. Written as DNA, the CDR3 is TGCGCCAGCAGCTTCAGAGGTACTAGCGGAGGCGGGGAGCTGTTTTTT. The encoded protein is CASSFRGTSGGGELFF.

This sequence joins TRBV28 and TRBJ1-1, with a possible D match to TRBD1 (6 bases). This CDR3 region has 16 residues. In germline, CDR1 is MDHEN, CDR2 SYDVKM. Trimming shortened V by 3 bases and J by 0 bases, and 14 bases separated the two germline ends. CDR3 residues: CASSFRGANMNTEAFF. The CDR3 coding sequence is TGTGCCAGCAGTTTTCGGGGGGCGAACATGAACACTGAAGCTTTCTTT. Drawing the rest from reference TRBV28 and TRBJ1-1, the complete variable domain is DVKVTQSSRYLVKRTGEKVFLECVQDMDHENMFWYRQDPGLGLRLIYFSYDVKMKEKGDIPEGYSVSREKKERFSLILESASTNQTSMYLCASSFRGANMNTEAFFGQGTRLTVV.

The chain couples TRBV7-9 to TRBJ2-1; 8 bases are a match to TRBD1. J lost 10 bases, V lost 7 bases, and 6 bases had no gene match. Germline V gene data show CDR1 as SEHNR and CDR2 as FQNEAQ (reference sequence). CDR3 size: 12 residues. DNA for the CDR3: TGTGCCAGCATGGGACAGGTGAAAGAGCAGTTCTTC. Translation gives CASMGQVKEQFF.

CDR3 bases: TGTGCCAGCAGTGAAATAAACCGCCGCGGCTACACCTTC. Its translation: CASSEINRRGYTF. The chain links TRBV2 to TRBJ1-2; D is uncertain. The CDR3 is made up of 13 amino acids. Germline values: CDR1 SNHLY, CDR2 FYNNEI. The ends were cut back, 2 bases at V and 8 bases at J, with 12 bases in the middle.

V and J are TRBV10-2 and TRBJ1-1; D possibly corresponds to TRBD1 (6 bases). The CDR3 runs 14 residues. In germline, CDR1 is WSHSY, CDR2 SAAADI. V lost 3 bases, J lost 4 bases, and 12 bases lay in between. CDR3 nucleotides: TGCGCCAGCAGTGAACAGGGAGTTAGCACTGAAGCTTTCTTT. The encoded protein is CASSEQGVSTEAFF.

V gene TRBV29-1 combines with J gene TRBJ1-1; D might be TRBD1 (6 bases). Between the trimmed V and J ends, which lost 5 bases and 1 base, there was a span of 14 bases. This CDR3 spans 14 amino acids. Germline-derived CDR1 and CDR2 are SQVTM and ANQGSEA. This chain's CDR3 is CSVIRTDANTEAFF. DNA of the CDR3: TGCAGCGTTATCAGGACAGACGCGAACACTGAAGCTTTCTTT.

This chain connects TRBV6-5 to TRBJ2-3; D unresolved. Germline-derived CDR1 and CDR2 are MNHEY and SVGAGI. This CDR3 has 15 amino acids. The V gene lost 2 bases and the J gene lost 1 base, with 10 bases spanning the gap. CDR3 nucleotides: TGTGCCAGCAGTTACGTGGGTTCTGGCACAGATACGCAGTATTTT. It codes for CASSYVGSGTDTQYF.

The rearrangement links TRBV9 to TRBJ1-4; D perhaps matches TRBD1 (6 bases). This CDR3 spans 15 amino acids. V lost 7 bases and J 2 bases, leaving 15 bases between the germline ends. Germline CDR1 SGDLS, CDR2 YYNGEE. CDR3 in DNA: TGTGCCAGCGGCCGGGACATCACGACTAATGAAAAACTGTTTTTT. Protein sequence: CASGRDITTNEKLFF.

The V and J genes are TRBV5-4 and TRBJ2-5, with D tentatively TRBD1 (7 bases). The CDR3 loop spans 15 amino acids. Trimming shortened V by 5 bases and J by 5 bases, and 19 bases separated the two germline ends. The V gene's germline CDR1 is SGHNT and CDR2 YYREEE (reference sequence). The CDR3 here is CASSGTGDSRETQYF. CDR3 nucleotide sequence: TGTGCCAGCAGTGGTACAGGGGACTCGCGGGAGACCCAGTACTTC.

This clone was detected only once. V and J are TRBV5-6 and TRBJ2-5, with 14 positions matching TRBD2. Germline values: CDR1 SGHDT, CDR2 YYEEEE. This CDR3 has 17 residues. V lost 4 bases, J lost 6 bases, and 11 bases stayed unmatched. CDR3 sequence: CASSIGTSGSSPQTQYF. The CDR3 coding sequence is TGTGCCAGCAGCATTGGGACTAGCGGGAGTAGTCCGCAGACCCAGTACTTC.

This sequence joins TRBV30 and TRBJ1-3; D is possibly TRBD1 (5 bases). Germline V gives CDR1 GTSNPN, CDR2 SVGIG (reference sequence). The CDR3 runs 15 residues. Trimming removed 4 bases from V and 4 bases from J, with 17 bases in between. CDR3 amino acids: CAWTPPWGEGNTIYF. The CDR3 DNA sequence: TGTGCCTGGACTCCCCCATGGGGGGAGGGAAACACCATATATTTT.

The chain joins TRBV5-1 to TRBJ2-7; TRBD2 aligns across 7 bases. The CDR3 has 13 residues. After removal of 4 bases from V and 6 bases from J, the junction contained 7 bases not matched to a gene. Germline CDR1 is SGHRS and CDR2 is YFSETQ. CDR3 sequence: CASSPLGRGEQYF. CDR3 sequence (DNA): TGCGCCAGCAGCCCCCTAGGGAGGGGCGAGCAGTACTTC.

This clone was observed a few times. The rearrangement joins TRBV30 to TRBJ1-1, with 11 bases fitting TRBD1. Looked up from germline, CDR1 is GTSNPN and CDR2 is SVGIG (reference sequence). This CDR3 spans 13 amino acids. The V and J ends lost 5 bases and 4 bases, in that order; junction bases with no gene match: 3. The CDR3 DNA reads as TGTGCCTGGGCCGGGACAGGGGGCACTGAAGCTTTCTTT. Translated: CAWAGTGGTEAFF.

J is TRBJ1-2 and V is TRBV19; 7 nucleotides line up with TRBD1. Unmatched junction bases numbered 11, after V lost 6 bases and J lost 1 base. The CDR3 covers 16 residues. Germline V gives CDR1 LNHDA, CDR2 SQIVND (reference sequence). Here the CDR3 reads CASSTRQGGGNYGYTF. CDR3 bases: TGTGCCAGTAGCACCCGCCAAGGGGGCGGTAACTATGGCTACACCTTC.

The chain has TRBV15 and TRBJ2-5, with 15 bases identical to TRBD2. In germline, CDR1 is LNHNV, CDR2 YYDKDF (reference sequence). With V trimmed by 3 bases and J by 2 bases, 4 bases remained unmatched. The CDR3 has 17 residues. CDR3 DNA sequence: TGTGCCACCAGCAGGGGGACTAGCGGGGGGCTTCAAGAGACCCAGTACTTC. Its translation: CATSRGTSGGLQETQYF.

The chain employs TRBV18 and TRBJ2-7; possible D gene TRBD1, 6 bases. The CDR3 contains 15 residues. V lost 0 bases to trimming and J lost 6 bases, with 15 bases between them. The germline V gene has CDR1 KGHSH and CDR2 LQKENI. The CDR3 region has the DNA TGTGCCAGCTCACCACCAAACTTACAGGGCGGCGAGCAGTACTTC. This translates into CASSPPNLQGGEQYF.

The chain combines TRBV5-1 with TRBJ2-1; the match to TRBD1 covers 8 bases. The CDR3 contains 15 residues. The V gene's germline CDR1 is SGHRS and CDR2 YFSETQ. The V and J ends lost 7 bases and 4 bases, in that order; junction bases with no gene match: 10. The DNA for the CDR3 is TGCGCCAGCCTCCCAGGGACAGGATTTTACAATGAGCAGTTCTTC. As protein: CASLPGTGFYNEQFF.